These 19 T cell receptor beta chains were sequenced from one sample in a study of shared clonotypes between healthy human individuals. Produced via immunoSEQ multiplex PCR; TCRdb's table is partial and in-frame only. The sample carries 800,000 to 1,200,000 clones, around three quarters recorded once. Material for sequencing was memory CD4+ T cells from PBMCs. Subset noted: CD45RA-negative fraction. Receptors were obtained from a man between 18 and 29 years old in good health. Some clones in this sample may be carry-over from other donors' samples.

V usage is TRBV9 and J usage is TRBJ2-7; 10 positions match TRBD2. Unmatched junction bases numbered 10, after V lost 3 bases and J lost 1 base. The CDR3 is made up of 17 amino acids. Germline-derived CDR1 and CDR2 are SGDLS and YYNGEE. This CDR3 reads CASSATPRTSGSYEQYF. CDR3 DNA sequence: TGTGCCAGCAGCGCCACCCCCAGGACTAGCGGTTCCTACGAGCAGTACTTC.

This rearrangement joins TRBV28 to TRBJ2-1; TRBD2 aligns across 10 bases. V shed 6 bases and J 6 bases; nucleotides not matched to a gene: 8. Germline V CDR1 and CDR2: MDHEN, SYDVKM. The CDR3 has 15 amino acids. This CDR3 is CASSPSGRAGNEQFF. CDR3 coding DNA: TGTGCCAGCAGCCCCAGCGGGAGGGCCGGCAATGAGCAGTTCTTC.

The gene calls are TRBV5-1 and TRBJ2-5; the match to TRBD2 covers 11 bases. V lost 2 bases, J lost 5 bases, and 5 bases stayed unmatched. The CDR3 sequence is 15 residues long. Per germline, CDR1 SGHRS and CDR2 YFSETQ. The DNA of the CDR3 is TGCGCCAGCAGCTTACTAGCGGGAGCAGTGGAGACCCAGTACTTC. Protein product: CASSLLAGAVETQYF.

V and J are TRBV21-1 and TRBJ1-5; TRBD1, the table's D call, lacks a check against the DNA. TRBV21-1 is given as a pseudogene. The CDR3 extends over 17 amino acids. The chain's CDR3 is CASSQGGQGWVNQPQHF. The CDR3 nucleotides read TGTGCCAGCAGCCAAGGGGGACAGGGGTGGGTCAATCAGCCCCAGCATTTT.

With respect to this clone: At one end, the junction sequence differs from germline, possibly due to a read error. The chain uses TRBV15 and TRBJ1-5, with D possibly TRBD1 on 6 matching bases. The germline CDR1 and CDR2 sequences are LNHNV and YYDKDF (reference sequence). This CDR3 contains 12 residues. For the CDR3, the DNA is TGTGCCACCAGCAGAGACAGGGGCTCAAGGTTTTTT. Amino acids: CATSRDRGSRFF. The complete variable domain, with remaining parts taken from reference TRBV15 and TRBJ1-5, reads DAMVIQNPRYQVTQFGKPVTLSCSQTLNHNVMYWYQQKSSQAPKLLFHYYDKDFNNEADTPDNFQSRRPNTSFCFLDIRSPGLGDTAMYLCATSRDRGSRFFGDGTRLSIL.

There are a few counts of this clone. The chain carries TRBV4-1 and TRBJ1-2, with TRBD1 matching 10 bases. This CDR3 is 16 amino acids long. Per germline, CDR1 MGHRA and CDR2 YSYEKL. The ends lost 2 bases at V and 4 bases at J; junction bases unmatched: 7. The CDR3 DNA sequence: TGCGCCAGCAGCCAACCTCCGGGACAGGGGTTCTATGGCTACACCTTC. Amino acids: CASSQPPGQGFYGYTF.

The chain joins TRBV27 to TRBJ2-5, with 8 bases matching TRBD2. Germline CDR1 and CDR2: MNHEY and SMNVEV (reference sequence). The junction had 9 bases not matched to a gene; V was cut back by 0 bases and J by 0 bases. The length of the CDR3 is 18 residues. CDR3 sequence: CASSLSFLELADQETQYF. The CDR3 nucleotides read TGTGCCAGCAGTTTATCGTTTTTGGAACTAGCGGACCAAGAGACCCAGTACTTC.

The chain links TRBV27 to TRBJ2-3; 7 bases line up with TRBD1. V lost 6 bases and J lost 8; bases outside the gene matches: 8. Germline lookup yields CDR1 MNHEY and CDR2 SMNVEV (reference sequence). The CDR3 contains 13 residues. The CDR3 DNA sequence: TGTGCCAGCAGCACCACAGGGGAAGGTACGCAGTATTTT. It encodes CASSTTGEGTQYF.

V usage is TRBV9 and J usage is TRBJ2-2; D uncertain. From germline, CDR1 is SGDLS and CDR2 YYNGEE. Between the trimmed V and J ends, which lost 3 bases and 8 bases, there was a span of 14 bases. The CDR3 extends over 14 amino acids. The CDR3 here is CASSEGPVTGELFF. CDR3 sequence (DNA): TGTGCCAGCAGCGAAGGGCCTGTGACTGGGGAGCTGTTTTTT.

This clone was observed a handful of times. The chain has TRBV27 and TRBJ1-2; TRBD1 is a possible D gene (5 bases). The CDR3 totals 14 residues. Trimming stripped 6 bases from V and 4 bases from J, with 15 bases between. Germline V gene lookup returns CDR1 MNHEY and CDR2 SMNVEV (reference sequence). The CDR3 loop is CASSPSDRPYGYTF. DNA for the CDR3: TGTGCCAGCAGCCCCTCCGACAGACCCTATGGCTACACCTTC.

On this clone itself: A read error is likely here: a far larger clone is one base away. The chain links TRBV10-3 to TRBJ1-5; no definite D call. The CDR3 sequence is 13 residues long. CDR1 ENHRY and CDR2 SYGVKD come from the germline V gene. With 5 bases removed from V and 6 bases from J, the gap between germline ends came to 11 bases. The CDR3, as DNA: TGTGCCATCAGTCCAGTGATCGGTCAGCCCCAGCATTTT. This sequence encodes CAISPVIGQPQHF.

J is TRBJ2-5 and V is TRBV2; 10 bases fit TRBD2. Per the germline V gene, CDR1 is SNHLY and CDR2 is FYNNEI. The CDR3 has 17 amino acids. V gave up 3 bases and J gave up 6 bases; unmatched junction bases: 13. This CDR3 reads CASSDVSSGRRTKTQYF. The CDR3 coding sequence is TGTGCCAGCAGTGACGTTTCTAGCGGGAGACGGACTAAGACCCAGTACTTC. Full variable domain (missing parts from reference TRBV2 and TRBJ2-5): EPEVTQTPSHQVTQMGQEVILRCVPISNHLYFYWYRQILGQKVEFLVSFYNNEISEKSEIFDDQFSVERPDGSNFTLKIRSTKLEDSAMYFCASSDVSSGRRTKTQYFGPGTRLLVL.

Comments on this clone: This CDR3 is also generated by other DNA sequences in the sample. This chain uses TRBV20-1 with TRBJ1-1; D remains unclear. The germline V and J ends were trimmed by 3 bases and 2 bases, with 4 bases remaining between them. This CDR3 is 11 amino acids long. Germline CDR1 DFQATT, CDR2 SNEGSKA (reference sequence). The DNA for the CDR3 is TGCAGTGCTAGCAGTAACACTGAAGCTTTCTTT. Its translation: CSASSNTEAFF.

V gene TRBV10-3 combines with J gene TRBJ2-3; no clear D. From germline, CDR1 is ENHRY and CDR2 SYGVKD. CDR3 length: 13 amino acids. V was shortened by 7 bases and J by 0 bases, with 8 bases between the two germline ends. CDR3 nucleotide sequence: TGTGCCATCAAGCCGGCGAGCACAGATACGCAGTATTTT. This encodes CAIKPASTDTQYF.

J is TRBJ2-1 and V is TRBV7-2; D call uncertain. Trimming took 1 base from V and 4 from J, leaving 8 bases between them. Germline V gene data show CDR1 as SGHTA and CDR2 as FQGNSA. The CDR3 runs to 14 residues. The CDR3 DNA follows: TGTGCCAGCAGCTTAGATTCAGCTTACAATGAGCAGTTCTTC. Translation gives CASSLDSAYNEQFF.

V usage is TRBV28 and J usage is TRBJ1-3, with D possibly matching TRBD1 (5 bases). Trimming took 4 bases from V and 0 from J, leaving 16 bases between them. Germline assignment: CDR1 MDHEN and CDR2 SYDVKM. The CDR3 covers 17 residues. The CDR3 bases are TGTGCCAGCAGTTCCACCTGGGGGGATTCCTCTGGAAACACCATATATTTT. Translation gives CASSSTWGDSSGNTIYF.

The V and J genes are TRBV4-2 and TRBJ2-3; D might be TRBD2 (6 bases). Germline V CDR1 and CDR2: LGHNA, YNFKEQ. The V and J ends lost 0 bases and 2 bases respectively, with 12 bases between them. This CDR3 region has 16 residues. CDR3 sequence: CASSQDPSDNTDTQYF. The CDR3 nucleotides read TGTGCCAGCAGCCAAGACCCTAGCGATAACACAGATACGCAGTATTTT.

The chain is built from TRBV19 and TRBJ2-3; 11 bases align to TRBD2. Germline lookup yields CDR1 LNHDA and CDR2 SQIVND (reference sequence). V lost 4 bases, J lost 6 bases, and 9 bases stayed unmatched. CDR3 length equals 16 residues. The CDR3 loop is CASSNSVAGGHDTQYF. In DNA form, the CDR3 reads TGTGCCAGTAGTAATTCCGTAGCGGGAGGGCACGATACGCAGTATTTT.

This sequence joins TRBV13 and TRBJ2-5, with TRBD2 identical over 7 bases. This CDR3 has 15 residues. CDR1 PRHDT and CDR2 FYEKMQ come from the germline V gene (reference sequence). V shed 8 bases and J 2 bases; nucleotides not matched to a gene: 11. This chain's CDR3 is CASRTGSGVQETQYF. The CDR3 nucleotides are TGTGCCAGCCGGACGGGGAGCGGGGTACAAGAGACCCAGTACTTC.